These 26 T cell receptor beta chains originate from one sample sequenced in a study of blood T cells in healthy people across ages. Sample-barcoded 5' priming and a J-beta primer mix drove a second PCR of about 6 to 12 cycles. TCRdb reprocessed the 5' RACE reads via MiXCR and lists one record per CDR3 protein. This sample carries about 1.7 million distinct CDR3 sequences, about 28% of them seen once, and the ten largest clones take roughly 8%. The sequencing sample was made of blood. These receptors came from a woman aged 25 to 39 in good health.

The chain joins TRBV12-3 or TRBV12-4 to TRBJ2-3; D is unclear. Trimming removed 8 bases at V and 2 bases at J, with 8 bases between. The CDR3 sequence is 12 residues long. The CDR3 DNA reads TGTGCCAGCTGGAACCCCACAGATACGCAGTATTTT. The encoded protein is CASWNPTDTQYF.

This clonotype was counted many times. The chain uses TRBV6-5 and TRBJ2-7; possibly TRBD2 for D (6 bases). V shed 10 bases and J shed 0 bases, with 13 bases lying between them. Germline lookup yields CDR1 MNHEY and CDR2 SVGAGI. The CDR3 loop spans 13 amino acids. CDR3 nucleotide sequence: TGTGCCACCGTTGACGGGAGCTCCTACGAGCAGTACTTC. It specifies CATVDGSSYEQYF.

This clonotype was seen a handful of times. CDR3 residues: CANTGQLGAAGGDTQYF. DNA of the CDR3: TGTGCCAACACGGGACAGTTAGGGGCAGCCGGGGGAGATACGCAGTATTTT. The rearrangement uses TRBV6-1 and TRBJ2-3; weak D call: TRBD1 (7 bases). V lost 10 bases and J 5 bases, leaving 28 bases between the germline ends. CDR3 length: 17 residues. The germline V gene encodes CDR1 MNHNS and CDR2 SASEGT.

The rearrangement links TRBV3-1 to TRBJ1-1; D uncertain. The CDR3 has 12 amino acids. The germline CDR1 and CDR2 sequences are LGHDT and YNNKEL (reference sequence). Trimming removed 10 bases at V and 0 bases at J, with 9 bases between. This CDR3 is CATSSLNTEAFF. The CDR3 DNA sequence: TGTGCCACCAGTTCCCTGAACACTGAAGCTTTCTTT.

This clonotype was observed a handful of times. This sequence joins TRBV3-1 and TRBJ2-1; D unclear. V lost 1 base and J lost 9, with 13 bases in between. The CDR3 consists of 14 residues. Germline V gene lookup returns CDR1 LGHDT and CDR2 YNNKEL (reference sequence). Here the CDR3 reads CASSQVSGVGEQFF. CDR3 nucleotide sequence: TGTGCCAGCAGCCAAGTTTCTGGCGTCGGTGAGCAGTTCTTC.

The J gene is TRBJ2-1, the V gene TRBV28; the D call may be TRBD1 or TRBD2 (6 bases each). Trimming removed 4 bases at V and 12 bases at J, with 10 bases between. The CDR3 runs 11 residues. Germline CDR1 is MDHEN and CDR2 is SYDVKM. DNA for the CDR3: TGTGCCAGCAGTTACGGGGGCCTGCAGTTCTTC. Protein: CASSYGGLQFF.

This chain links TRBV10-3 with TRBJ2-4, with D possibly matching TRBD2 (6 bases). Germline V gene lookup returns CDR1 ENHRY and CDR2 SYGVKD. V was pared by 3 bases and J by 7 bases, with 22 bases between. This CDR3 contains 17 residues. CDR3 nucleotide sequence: TGTGCCATCAGTGAAGCGGTGGGAGGCGGTGTTCCCAACATTCAGTACTTC. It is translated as CAISEAVGGGVPNIQYF.

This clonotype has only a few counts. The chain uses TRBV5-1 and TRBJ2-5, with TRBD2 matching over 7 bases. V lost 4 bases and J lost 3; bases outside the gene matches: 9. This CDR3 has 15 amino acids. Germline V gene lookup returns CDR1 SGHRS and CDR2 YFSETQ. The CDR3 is CASSPQLAMKETQYF. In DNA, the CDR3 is TGCGCCAGCAGCCCCCAACTAGCGATGAAAGAGACCCAGTACTTC.

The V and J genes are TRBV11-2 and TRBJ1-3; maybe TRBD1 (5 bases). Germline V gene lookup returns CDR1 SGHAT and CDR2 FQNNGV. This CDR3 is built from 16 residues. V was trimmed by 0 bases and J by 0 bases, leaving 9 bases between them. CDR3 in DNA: TGTGCCAGCAGCTTAGAGTTCGGGGGCTCTGGAAACACCATATATTTT. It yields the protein CASSLEFGGSGNTIYF.

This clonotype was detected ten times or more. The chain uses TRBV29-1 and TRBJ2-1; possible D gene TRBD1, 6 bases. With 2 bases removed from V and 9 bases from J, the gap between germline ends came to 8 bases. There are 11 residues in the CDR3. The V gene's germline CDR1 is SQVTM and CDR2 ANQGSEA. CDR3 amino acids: CSVERGSEQFF. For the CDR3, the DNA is TGCAGCGTTGAAAGGGGGAGTGAGCAGTTCTTC.

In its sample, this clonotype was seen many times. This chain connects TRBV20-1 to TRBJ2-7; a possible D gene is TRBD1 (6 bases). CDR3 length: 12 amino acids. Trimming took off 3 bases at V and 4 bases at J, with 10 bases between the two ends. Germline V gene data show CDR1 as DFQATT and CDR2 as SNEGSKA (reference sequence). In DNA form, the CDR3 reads TGCAGTGCTAGTCAGGGGACGTACGAGCAGTACTTC. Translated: CSASQGTYEQYF.

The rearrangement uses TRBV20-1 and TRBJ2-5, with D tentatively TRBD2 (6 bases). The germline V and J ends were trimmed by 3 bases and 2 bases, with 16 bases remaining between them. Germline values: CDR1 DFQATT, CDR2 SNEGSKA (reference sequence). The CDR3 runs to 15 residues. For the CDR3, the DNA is TGCAGTGCTAGTTTTGGCGGGGCAAAACAAGAGACCCAGTACTTC. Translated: CSASFGGAKQETQYF.

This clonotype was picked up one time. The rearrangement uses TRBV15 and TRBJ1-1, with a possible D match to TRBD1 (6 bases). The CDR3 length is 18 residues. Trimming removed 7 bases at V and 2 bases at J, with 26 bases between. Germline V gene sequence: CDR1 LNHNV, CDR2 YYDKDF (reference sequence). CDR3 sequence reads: CATKSGRGGTMLNTEAFF. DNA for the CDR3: TGTGCCACCAAGTCAGGGCGGGGGGGCACGATGCTCAACACTGAAGCTTTCTTT.

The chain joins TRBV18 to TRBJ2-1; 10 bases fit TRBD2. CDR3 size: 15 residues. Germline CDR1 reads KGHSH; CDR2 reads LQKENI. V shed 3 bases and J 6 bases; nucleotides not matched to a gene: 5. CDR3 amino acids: CASSPASGGANEQFF. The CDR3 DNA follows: TGTGCCAGCTCACCGGCCAGCGGGGGGGCCAATGAGCAGTTCTTC.

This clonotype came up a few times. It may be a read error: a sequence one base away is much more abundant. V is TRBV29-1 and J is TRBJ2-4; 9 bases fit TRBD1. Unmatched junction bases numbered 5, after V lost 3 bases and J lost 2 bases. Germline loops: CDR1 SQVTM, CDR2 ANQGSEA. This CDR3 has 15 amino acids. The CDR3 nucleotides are TGCAGCGTTGAGGGACAGGGAGGGACCAAAAACATTCAGTACTTC. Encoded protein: CSVEGQGGTKNIQYF.

The CDR3 coding sequence is TGTGCCAGCTCCCCCTCCGCGGGAGGGAACAATGAGCAGTTCTTC. It codes for CASSPSAGGNNEQFF. This chain joins TRBV18 and TRBJ2-1, with 9 positions matching TRBD2. J lost 5 bases, V lost 6 bases, and 8 bases had no gene match. Germline CDR1 reads KGHSH; CDR2 reads LQKENI. The CDR3 loop spans 15 amino acids.

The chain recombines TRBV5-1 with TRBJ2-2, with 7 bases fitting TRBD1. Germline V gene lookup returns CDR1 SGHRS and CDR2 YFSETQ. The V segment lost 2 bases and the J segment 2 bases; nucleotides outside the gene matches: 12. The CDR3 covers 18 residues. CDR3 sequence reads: CASSFDREPFLNTGELFF. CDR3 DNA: TGCGCCAGCAGCTTCGACAGGGAGCCCTTTCTTAACACCGGGGAGCTGTTTTTT.

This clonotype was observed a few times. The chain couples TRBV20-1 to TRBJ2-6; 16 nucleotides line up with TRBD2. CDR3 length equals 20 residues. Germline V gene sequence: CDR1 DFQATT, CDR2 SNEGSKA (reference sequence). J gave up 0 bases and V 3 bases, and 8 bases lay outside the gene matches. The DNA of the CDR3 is TGCAGTGCTAGTAAGGGACTAGCGGGAGGGATGCGCTCTGGGGCCAACGTCCTGACTTTC. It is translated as CSASKGLAGGMRSGANVLTF.

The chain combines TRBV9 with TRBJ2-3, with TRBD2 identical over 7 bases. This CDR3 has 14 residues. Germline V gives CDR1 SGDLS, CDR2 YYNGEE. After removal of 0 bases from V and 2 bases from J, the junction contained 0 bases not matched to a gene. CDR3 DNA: TGTGCCAGCAGCGTAGGGGACTACACAGATACGCAGTATTTT. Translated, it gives CASSVGDYTDTQYF. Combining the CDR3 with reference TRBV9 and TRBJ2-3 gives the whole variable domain DSGVTQTPKHLITATGQRVTLRCSPRSGDLSVYWYQQSLDQGLQFLIQYYNGEERAKGNILERFSAQQFPDLHSELNLSSLELGDSALYFCASSVGDYTDTQYFGPGTRLTVL.

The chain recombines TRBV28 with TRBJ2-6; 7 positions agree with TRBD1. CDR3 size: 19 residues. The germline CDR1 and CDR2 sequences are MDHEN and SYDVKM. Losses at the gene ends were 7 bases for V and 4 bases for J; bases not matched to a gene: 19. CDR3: CASNPRTRGGFGGANVLTF. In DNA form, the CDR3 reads TGTGCCAGCAACCCGAGAACGAGAGGGGGCTTTGGAGGGGCCAACGTCCTGACTTTC. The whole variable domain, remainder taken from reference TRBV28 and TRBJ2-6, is DVKVTQSSRYLVKRTGEKVFLECVQDMDHENMFWYRQDPGLGLRLIYFSYDVKMKEKGDIPEGYSVSREKKERFSLILESASTNQTSMYLCASNPRTRGGFGGANVLTFGAGSRLTVL.

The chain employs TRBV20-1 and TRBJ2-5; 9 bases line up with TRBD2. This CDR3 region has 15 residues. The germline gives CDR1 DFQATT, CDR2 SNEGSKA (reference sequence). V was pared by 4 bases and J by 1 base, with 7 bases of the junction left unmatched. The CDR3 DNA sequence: TGCAGTGCTATTCCGGGACTAGCTTTCCAAGAGACCCAGTACTTC. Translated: CSAIPGLAFQETQYF.

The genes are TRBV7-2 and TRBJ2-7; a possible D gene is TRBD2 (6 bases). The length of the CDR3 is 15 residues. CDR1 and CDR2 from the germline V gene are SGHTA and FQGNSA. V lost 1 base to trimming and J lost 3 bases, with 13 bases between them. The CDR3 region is CASSLGSTSIYEQYF. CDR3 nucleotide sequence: TGTGCCAGCAGCTTAGGCTCGACTAGTATCTACGAGCAGTACTTC.

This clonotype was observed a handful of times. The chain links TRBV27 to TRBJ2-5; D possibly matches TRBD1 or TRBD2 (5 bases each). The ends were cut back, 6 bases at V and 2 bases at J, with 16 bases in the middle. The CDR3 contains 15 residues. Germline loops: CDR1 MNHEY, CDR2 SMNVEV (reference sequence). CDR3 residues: CASSRTGTRQETQYF. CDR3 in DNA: TGTGCCAGCAGCCGAACCGGGACGAGGCAAGAGACCCAGTACTTC.

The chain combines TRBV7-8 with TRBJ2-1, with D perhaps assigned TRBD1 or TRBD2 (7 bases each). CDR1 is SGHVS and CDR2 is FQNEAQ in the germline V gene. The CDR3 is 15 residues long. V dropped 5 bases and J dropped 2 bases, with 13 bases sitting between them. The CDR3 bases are TGTGCCAGCAGCCGCAGGGGGGGGACCTACAATGAGCAGTTCTTC. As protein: CASSRRGGTYNEQFF.

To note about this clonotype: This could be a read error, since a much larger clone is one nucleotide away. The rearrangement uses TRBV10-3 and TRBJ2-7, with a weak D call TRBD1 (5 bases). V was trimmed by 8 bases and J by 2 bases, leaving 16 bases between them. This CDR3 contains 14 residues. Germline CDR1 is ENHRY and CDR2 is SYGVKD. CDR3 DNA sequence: TGTGCCATCGGCAGGGTACGTAATGCCTACGAGCAGTACTTC. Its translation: CAIGRVRNAYEQYF.

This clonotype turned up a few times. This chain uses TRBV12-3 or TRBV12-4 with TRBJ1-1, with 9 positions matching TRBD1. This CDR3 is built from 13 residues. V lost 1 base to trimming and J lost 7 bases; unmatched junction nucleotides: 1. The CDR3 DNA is TGTGCCAGCAGTTTAGTGACAGGGGGTGAAGCTTTCTTT. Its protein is CASSLVTGGEAFF.